This T cell receptor (beta chain) was recorded in a study of beta chain features in type 1 diabetes. Background on the study: Regarding age, gender and cell yields, patients proved similar to healthy donors.

All of the isolated RNA was reverse transcribed, so expressed TCRB transcripts were sequenced. Here immunoSEQ multiplex PCR was the method, and the copy in TCRdb shows in-frame clones only, minus some. The table includes roughly 380,000 clones, around a fifth detected once. In regard to this clone: Its antigen remains unknown.

Study-wide results and limits: Lower insertion and higher deletion counts appeared at VDJ junctions in type 1 diabetes patients. TCRB CDR3s from Type 1 diabetes patients were moderately but significantly shorter in all four CD4+ subsets.

In germline, CDR1 is SQVTM, CDR2 ANQGSEA. Trimming took 3 bases from V and 4 from J; bases not matched to a gene: 4. The CDR3 is 14 amino acids. V usage is TRBV29-1 and J usage is TRBJ2-3, with 10 positions matching TRBD1. Sequenced: naive CD4+ T cells from blood. The sequence was obtained from a woman aged 18-29 years in good health. The DNA of the CDR3 is TGCAGCGTTGAGGGACAGGGGAGCCCAGATACGCAGTATTTT. As protein: CSVEGQGSPDTQYF.